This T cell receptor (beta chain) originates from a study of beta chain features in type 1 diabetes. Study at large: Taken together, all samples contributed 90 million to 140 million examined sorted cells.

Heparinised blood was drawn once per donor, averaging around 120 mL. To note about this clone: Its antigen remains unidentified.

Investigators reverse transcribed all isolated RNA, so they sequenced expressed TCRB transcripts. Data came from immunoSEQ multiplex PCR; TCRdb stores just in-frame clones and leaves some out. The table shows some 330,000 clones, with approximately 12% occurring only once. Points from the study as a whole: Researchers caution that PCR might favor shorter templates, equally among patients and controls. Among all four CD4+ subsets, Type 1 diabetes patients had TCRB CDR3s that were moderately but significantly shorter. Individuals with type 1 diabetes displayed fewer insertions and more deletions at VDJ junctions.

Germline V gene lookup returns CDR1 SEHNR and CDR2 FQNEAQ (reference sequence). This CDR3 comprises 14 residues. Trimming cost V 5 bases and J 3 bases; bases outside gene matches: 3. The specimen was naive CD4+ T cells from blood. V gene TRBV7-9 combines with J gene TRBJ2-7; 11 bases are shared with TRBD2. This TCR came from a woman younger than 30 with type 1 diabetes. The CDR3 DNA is TGTGCCAGCAGCGGCACTAGCGGGAGCTACGAGCAGTACTTC. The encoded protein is CASSGTSGSYEQYF.